This TCR beta chain was retrieved from a study of blood T cell repertoires in COVID-19. Study background: Sources were T cells, B-cell-depleted T cells, or PBMCs; the material itself was cDNA or gDNA.

Germline values: CDR1 SQVTM, CDR2 ANQGSEA. The CDR3 is 12 residues long. V was clipped by 7 bases and J by 8 bases; unmatched bases: 9. Individuals drawn from 20 to 25 US areas were roughly 18 to 89 years old. In Cohort 3, a recovered donor had either two negative PCRs, clearance, or symptom resolution. Per the original methods: Counts of nucleated cells, estimated from reference gene primer amplification, were obtained. TCRdb's table, derived via immunoSEQ multiplex PCR, lists solely in-frame clones and lacks some. That table supplies the V and J calls and clone size; D and trimming were determined from the DNA. The sample includes about 260,000 clones, 85% to 90% seen only once; the top ten take 2.4%.

Sequenced material: PBMCs or T cells enriched from blood (not recorded which). The chain carries TRBV29-1 and TRBJ1-1, with 8 bases identical to TRBD1. The TCR sequence derives from a woman between 18 and 30 years old who had recovered from COVID-19. This chain's CDR3 is CSASDRALEAFF. CDR3 nucleotide sequence: TGCAGCGCCTCGGACAGGGCTTTGGAAGCTTTCTTT.